This entry is about one T cell receptor beta chain. Antigen unknown. This sample is drawn from a study of beta chain features in type 1 diabetes. Findings and caveats of the study: Within each of all four CD4+ subsets, Type 1 diabetes patients had TCRB CDR3s that were moderately but significantly shorter.

Looked up from germline, CDR1 is SGHNT and CDR2 is YYREEE (reference sequence). This CDR3 has 15 residues. J lost 10 bases, V lost 4 bases, and 14 bases had no gene match. cDNA synthesis used the whole RNA isolate, giving expressed TCRB sequences. About 3.6 million reads on average were seen across naive, central memory and regulatory T cell samples. The method was immunoSEQ multiplex PCR; TCRdb's version includes in-frame clones alone and lacks a portion of them. The sample lists about 710,000 clones, around 15% occurring once. The clonotype comes from a man younger than 35 with type 1 diabetes. The sample was naive CD4+ T cells from blood. The J gene is TRBJ2-1, the V gene TRBV5-4; 7 bases agree with TRBD2. The DNA for the CDR3 is TGTGCCAGCAGCCTCGGGGGGACTACCTCCGGGGAGCAGTTCTTC. Translating it yields CASSLGGTTSGEQFF.